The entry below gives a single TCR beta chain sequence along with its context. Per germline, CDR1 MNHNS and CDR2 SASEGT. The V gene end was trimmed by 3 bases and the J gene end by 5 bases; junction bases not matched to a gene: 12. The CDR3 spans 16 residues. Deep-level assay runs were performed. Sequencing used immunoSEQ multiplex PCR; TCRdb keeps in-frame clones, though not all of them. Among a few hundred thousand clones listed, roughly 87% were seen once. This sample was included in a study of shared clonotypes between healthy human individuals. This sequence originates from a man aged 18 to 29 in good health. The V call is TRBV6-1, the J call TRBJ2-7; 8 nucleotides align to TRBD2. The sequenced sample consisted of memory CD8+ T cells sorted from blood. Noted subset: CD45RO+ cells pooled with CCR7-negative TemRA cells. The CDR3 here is CASSDPSGGLADEQYF. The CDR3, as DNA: TGTGCCAGCAGTGATCCCTCGGGGGGGTTAGCGGACGAGCAGTACTTC.